This T cell receptor (beta chain) was captured in a study of blood T cell repertoires in COVID-19 (dated by TCRdb to 2020 to 2021). Broadly, across the study: The collaborator samples originated in the United States, Italy and Spain and spanned the acute and convalescent phases of COVID-19. The prospective study material was composed of cDNA or gDNA derived from T cells, B-cell-depleted T cells, or PBMCs. Subjects who had been exposed to COVID-19, were actively infected with it, or had recovered from it provided the deeply sampled blood TCRbeta repertoires that made up the dataset. The repertoires were made available in a free public database intended to serve as a resource for research on the immune response to SARS-CoV-2. The samples were drawn from two sources: the first 160 participants of the ongoing ImmuneRACE study, and 1,000 to 1,500 subjects contributed by 6 global collaborators. Nearly every sample came with metadata listing a de-identified subject ID, COVID-19 status, age in years and sex. HLA class I and class II types, where available, came from metadata supplied by the sample provider rather than from assay-based typing.

Participants in the prospective study were aged roughly 18 to 89 years, lived in some 24 United States geographic areas, and enrolled through a virtual design. In the prospective study, participants were assigned to cohorts based on the clinical history participants reported in a screening survey and a study questionnaire. In the prospective study, whole blood, serum and a nasopharyngeal or oropharyngeal swab were collected from each participant by mobile phlebotomists. Participants in the prospective study had the option to provide additional blood draws and questionnaires over an approximately 2-month period. Prospective study blood samples were shipped either frozen or at room temperature before DNA extraction. A word on this clone: Its binding antigen is unknown. No base qualities exist here, and no much larger clone lies one base off it.

Study-level results and caveats: The amount of clinical and demographic metadata varied by source and participant and was provided uncurated.

The trim is 0 bases for V and 6 bases for J, with a gap of 12 bases between the germline ends. The CDR3 contains 14 residues, cysteine and phenylalanine counted. This entry keeps only the CDR3 DNA: 42 bases, framed from base 1. The germline V gene provides CDR1 SGDLS and CDR2 YYNGEE. TCRbeta CDR3 regions were amplified from genomic DNA using the immunoSEQ Assay, a bias-controlled multiplex PCR. On the study's bioinformatics: Nucleated cell counts per sample were estimated from amplification of reference gene primers within the assay. To quantify the absolute abundance of each unique TCRbeta CDR3 rearrangement, sequence reads were collapsed and filtered. For each sample, productive Simpson clonality was calculated as the square root of Simpson's diversity index across productive rearrangements. TCRdb stores this immuneACCESS table with in-frame sequences only. Part of the clones is absent; in the studies checked, under half of the shortfall reflects unresolved V genes, and no reason is known for the rest. The V and J calls and clone size come from that table; D and trimming were worked out from the DNA. Within this sample are hundreds of thousands of clones, with more than 75% of them counted one time only. The ten top clones hold less than 4% of the sample.

The sequencing sample was made of PBMCs or T cells enriched from blood (not recorded which). This receptor chain uses TRBV9 and TRBJ1-2, with the identity of the D gene unclear. This receptor was identified in a woman aged 40 to 50 with acute COVID-19. Read as DNA, the sequence is TGTGCCAGCAGCGTAGTTGAGAGTATAGATGGCTACACCTTC. The resulting protein is CASSVVESIDGYTF.